This T cell receptor (beta chain) is drawn from a study of cytomegalovirus exposure and HLA in healthy donors. Study results and caveats: CMV serostatus was the only recorded immune exposure for donors. Earlier analysis yielded a pattern in which most TCR beta V segments were productive about 87% or about 30% of the time.

Details on this clone: As yet, its antigen is unknown.

The study ran its PCR with 60 Vbeta and 13 Jbeta primers. This table comes from immunoSEQ multiplex PCR, and its TCRdb copy is limited to in-frame clones, with some not included. The sample lists 150,000 to 200,000 clones, roughly 80% occurring once. V was clipped by 4 bases and J by 0 bases; unmatched bases: 6. The CDR3 is made up of 16 amino acids. Germline loops: CDR1 SGHRS, CDR2 YFSETQ. The clonotype comes from a man under 40 in good health and CMV-seronegative. The specimen was PBMCs. This chain connects TRBV5-1 to TRBJ2-2; TRBD1 aligns across 7 bases. CDR3: CASSLTGATNTGELFF. In DNA form, the CDR3 reads TGCGCCAGCAGCCTAACAGGGGCTACGAACACCGGGGAGCTGTTTTTT.